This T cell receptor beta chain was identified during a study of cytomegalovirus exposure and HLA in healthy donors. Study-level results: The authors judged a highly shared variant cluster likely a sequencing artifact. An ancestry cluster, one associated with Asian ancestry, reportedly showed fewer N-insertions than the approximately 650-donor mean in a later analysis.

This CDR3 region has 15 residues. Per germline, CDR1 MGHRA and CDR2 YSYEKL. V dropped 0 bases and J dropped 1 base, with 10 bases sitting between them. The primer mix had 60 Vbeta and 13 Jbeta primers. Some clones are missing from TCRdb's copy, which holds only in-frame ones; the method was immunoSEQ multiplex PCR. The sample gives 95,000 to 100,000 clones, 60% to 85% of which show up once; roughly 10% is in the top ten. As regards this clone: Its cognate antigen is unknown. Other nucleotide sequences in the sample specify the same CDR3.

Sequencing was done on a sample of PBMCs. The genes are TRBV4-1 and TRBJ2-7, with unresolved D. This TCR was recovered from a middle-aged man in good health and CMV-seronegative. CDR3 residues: CASSQENHRSYEQYF. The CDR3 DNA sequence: TGCGCCAGCAGCCAAGAAAATCACAGATCCTACGAGCAGTACTTC.